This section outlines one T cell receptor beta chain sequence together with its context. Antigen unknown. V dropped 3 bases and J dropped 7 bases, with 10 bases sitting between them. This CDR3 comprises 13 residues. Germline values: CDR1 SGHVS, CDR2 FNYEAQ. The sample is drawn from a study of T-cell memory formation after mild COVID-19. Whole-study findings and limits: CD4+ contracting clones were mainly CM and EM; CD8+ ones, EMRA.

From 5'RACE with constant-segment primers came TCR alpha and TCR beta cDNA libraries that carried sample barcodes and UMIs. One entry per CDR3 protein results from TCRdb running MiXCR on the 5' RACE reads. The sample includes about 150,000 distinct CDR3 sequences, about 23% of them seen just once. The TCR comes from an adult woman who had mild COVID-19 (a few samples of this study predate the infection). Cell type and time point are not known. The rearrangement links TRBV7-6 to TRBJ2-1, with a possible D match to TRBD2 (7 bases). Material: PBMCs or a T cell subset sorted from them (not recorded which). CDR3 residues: CASSLGGRNEQFF. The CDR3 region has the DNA TGTGCCAGCAGCTTGGGGGGGCGGAATGAGCAGTTCTTC.